This TCR beta chain was captured by sequencing in a study of cytomegalovirus exposure and HLA in healthy donors. The PCR used 60 Vbeta and 13 Jbeta primers. The assay was immunoSEQ multiplex PCR, and TCRdb's table has in-frame clones only and misses some. The sample yields 150,000 to 200,000 clones, over 75% seen once. Note on this clone: What it binds is not known.

Findings of the study overall: In a later analysis, TCR association rates varied by HLA locus: DRB1 most, HLA-C fewest.

Germline V CDR1 and CDR2: GTSNPN, SVGIG (reference sequence). Trimming cost V 2 bases and J 1 base; bases outside gene matches: 6. CDR3 length equals 16 residues. V usage is TRBV30 and J usage is TRBJ2-3, with 10 bases that match TRBD1. Sequences were obtained from PBMCs. This TCR derives from a man aged 18 to 30 in good health and CMV-seropositive. CDR3 in amino acids: CAWSRPGTGGTDTQYF. In nucleotides, the CDR3 is TGTGCCTGGAGTCGCCCCGGGACAGGGGGCACAGATACGCAGTATTTT.